These T cell receptor beta chains were read from a single sample in a study of blood T cells in healthy people across ages. TCRdb re-derived calls from the 5' RACE reads in MiXCR, one entry per CDR3 protein. The sample has roughly 1,000,000 distinct CDR3 sequences; approximately 25% are singletons. The data also belong to a second study, concerning T cells of mothers and their children.

Material: blood. All receptors derive from a girl aged 2-10 years in good health. The CDR3 runs from the conserved cysteine through the conserved F or W. The order of the fields is CDR3 protein, CDR3 DNA, D gene, clone size, J gene, V gene. D genes are given only for firm matches. The size of a clone is reported for some rows only, either as once, few or many, or as a class for expanded clones.

CDR3 protein: CASSPPGAGGFF
CDR3 DNA: TGTGCCAGCAGCCCCCCGGGGGCCGGTGGGTTCTTC
D gene: .
clone size: .
J gene: TRBJ2-1
V gene: TRBV6-6

CDR3 protein: CASVSTGELFF
CDR3 DNA: TGCGCCAGTGTGTCTACCGGGGAGCTGTTTTTT
D gene: .
clone size: few
J gene: TRBJ2-2
V gene: TRBV5-1

CDR3 protein: CASSRPGQGIRGNTEAFF
CDR3 DNA: TGTGCCAGCAGCCGGCCGGGACAGGGCATTAGGGGGAACACTGAAGCTTTCTTT
D gene: TRBD1
clone size: .
J gene: TRBJ1-1
V gene: TRBV5-6

CDR3 protein: CASSLYEKSHEQYF
CDR3 DNA: TGTGCCAGCAGTTTATATGAGAAGAGCCACGAGCAGTACTTC
D gene: .
clone size: few
J gene: TRBJ2-7
V gene: TRBV27

CDR3 protein: CASRMTPATNEKLFF
CDR3 DNA: TGTGCCAGCAGGATGACGCCAGCAACTAATGAAAAACTGTTTTTT
D gene: .
clone size: few
J gene: TRBJ1-4
V gene: TRBV28

CDR3 protein: CASSLLAGGFNEQFF
CDR3 DNA: TGTGCCAGCAGCTTGCTAGCGGGAGGGTTCAATGAGCAGTTCTTC
D gene: TRBD2
clone size: few
J gene: TRBJ2-1
V gene: TRBV11-2

CDR3 protein: CSVGSVILETQYF
CDR3 DNA: TGCAGCGTTGGGTCCGTCATTCTGGAGACCCAGTACTTC
D gene: .
clone size: .
J gene: TRBJ2-5
V gene: TRBV29-1

CDR3 protein: CASSLESHEQYF
CDR3 DNA: TGTGCCAGCAGCTTAGAGTCTCACGAGCAGTACTTC
D gene: .
clone size: .
J gene: TRBJ2-7
V gene: TRBV7-9

CDR3 protein: CSVEWGAGEQFF
CDR3 DNA: TGCAGCGTTGAATGGGGTGCGGGTGAGCAGTTCTTC
D gene: .
clone size: .
J gene: TRBJ2-1
V gene: TRBV29-1

CDR3 protein: CASSPWGGDFNTEAFF
CDR3 DNA: TGTGCCAGCAGTCCCTGGGGGGGGGATTTCAACACTGAAGCTTTCTTT
D gene: .
clone size: few
J gene: TRBJ1-1
V gene: TRBV28

CDR3 protein: CASSFLTSGGKETQYF
CDR3 DNA: TGTGCCAGCAGCTTTCTGACTAGCGGGGGAAAAGAGACCCAGTACTTC
D gene: TRBD2
clone size: .
J gene: TRBJ2-5
V gene: TRBV7-9

CDR3 protein: CATSRQGYYGYTF
CDR3 DNA: TGTGCCACCAGCAGGCAGGGGTACTATGGCTACACCTTC
D gene: .
clone size: .
J gene: TRBJ1-2
V gene: TRBV15

CDR3 protein: CASGWDTEAFF
CDR3 DNA: TGTGCTAGTGGCTGGGACACTGAAGCTTTCTTT
D gene: .
clone size: .
J gene: TRBJ1-1
V gene: TRBV12-5

CDR3 protein: CATSRDVGYQETQYF
CDR3 DNA: TGTGCCACCAGCAGAGATGTAGGGTACCAAGAGACCCAGTACTTC
D gene: .
clone size: .
J gene: TRBJ2-5
V gene: TRBV15

CDR3 protein: CASSLISGQGAQYF
CDR3 DNA: TGTGCCAGCAGTTTAATATCGGGACAGGGAGCGCAGTATTTT
D gene: TRBD1
clone size: few
J gene: TRBJ2-3
V gene: TRBV28

CDR3 protein: CASSLPGQGASSYNSPLHF
CDR3 DNA: TGTGCCAGCAGCTTACCGGGGCAGGGGGCCAGCTCCTATAATTCACCCCTCCACTTT
D gene: TRBD1
clone size: .
J gene: TRBJ1-6
V gene: TRBV7-2

CDR3 protein: CASSSGDLQVHYEQYF
CDR3 DNA: TGCGCCAGCAGCTCCGGGGACCTACAAGTCCACTACGAGCAGTACTTC
D gene: .
clone size: few
J gene: TRBJ2-7
V gene: TRBV5-1

CDR3 protein: CASKITGTARREFF
CDR3 DNA: TGTGCCAGCAAGATAACCGGGACAGCCAGGAGAGAGTTCTTC
D gene: TRBD1
clone size: few
J gene: TRBJ2-1
V gene: TRBV7-2

CDR3 protein: CASSPDSHIQYF
CDR3 DNA: TGTGCCAGCAGTCCGGACAGCCACATTCAGTACTTC
D gene: .
clone size: .
J gene: TRBJ2-4
V gene: TRBV6-6

CDR3 protein: CSVPPGGEQFF
CDR3 DNA: TGCAGCGTTCCGCCCGGGGGTGAGCAGTTCTTC
D gene: .
clone size: .
J gene: TRBJ2-1
V gene: TRBV29-1

CDR3 protein: CASSRHSDCRLNIQYF
CDR3 DNA: TGTGCCAGCAGTAGGCATTCAGACTGCAGGTTAAACATTCAGTACTTC
D gene: .
clone size: few
J gene: TRBJ2-4
V gene: TRBV25-1

CDR3 protein: CASSQESLGGAYEQYF
CDR3 DNA: TGCGCCAGCAGCCAGGAATCCCTCGGGGGTGCCTACGAGCAGTACTTC
D gene: .
clone size: .
J gene: TRBJ2-7
V gene: TRBV4-1

CDR3 protein: CAGSARLGFYGYTF
CDR3 DNA: TGTGCCGGCAGCGCCCGTCTCGGTTTCTATGGCTACACCTTC
D gene: .
clone size: .
J gene: TRBJ1-2
V gene: TRBV9

CDR3 protein: CSARALDSYEQYF
CDR3 DNA: TGCAGTGCTAGAGCCCTGGACTCCTACGAGCAGTACTTC
D gene: .
clone size: .
J gene: TRBJ2-7
V gene: TRBV20-1

CDR3 protein: CASSRLQGQLQFF
CDR3 DNA: TGTGCCAGCAGTCGATTACAGGGGCAGCTTCAGTTCTTC
D gene: TRBD1
clone size: few
J gene: TRBJ2-1
V gene: TRBV12-3/TRBV12-4

CDR3 protein: CASSALAGLYEQYF
CDR3 DNA: TGTGCCAGCAGTGCCTTAGCGGGGCTCTACGAGCAGTACTTC
D gene: TRBD2
clone size: .
J gene: TRBJ2-7
V gene: TRBV6-1

CDR3 protein: CASSFSATDTQYF
CDR3 DNA: TGTGCCAGCAGCTTTTCAGCGACAGATACGCAGTATTTT
D gene: .
clone size: .
J gene: TRBJ2-3
V gene: TRBV7-2

CDR3 protein: CSVLRAGGPLNEQFF
CDR3 DNA: TGCAGCGTTCTCAGAGCGGGGGGGCCTCTCAATGAGCAGTTCTTC
D gene: TRBD2
clone size: once
J gene: TRBJ2-1
V gene: TRBV29-1

CDR3 protein: CASSQEFRGGGETQYF
CDR3 DNA: TGCGCCAGCAGCCAAGAATTTAGGGGGGGAGGGGAGACCCAGTACTTC
D gene: .
clone size: .
J gene: TRBJ2-5
V gene: TRBV4-1

CDR3 protein: CSARGTLSNQPQHF
CDR3 DNA: TGCAGTGCTAGAGGGACGCTTAGCAATCAGCCCCAGCATTTT
D gene: .
clone size: few
J gene: TRBJ1-5
V gene: TRBV20-1

CDR3 protein: CSVAGQGPILAFF
CDR3 DNA: TGCAGCGTTGCGGGACAGGGTCCAATCTTGGCTTTCTTT
D gene: TRBD1
clone size: few
J gene: TRBJ1-1
V gene: TRBV29-1

CDR3 protein: CASSLTRGDRYEQCF
CDR3 DNA: TGTGCCAGCTCGTTAACCAGGGGAGATCGGTACGAGCAGTGCTTC
D gene: .
clone size: .
J gene: TRBJ2-7
V gene: TRBV18

CDR3 protein: CASSSRDRGSYNEQFF
CDR3 DNA: TGTGCCAGCAGCTCCCGGGACAGGGGTTCCTACAATGAGCAGTTCTTC
D gene: TRBD1
clone size: few
J gene: TRBJ2-1
V gene: TRBV11-3

CDR3 protein: CSVEREKGYTF
CDR3 DNA: TGCAGCGTTGAAAGGGAAAAAGGCTACACCTTC
D gene: .
clone size: few
J gene: TRBJ1-2
V gene: TRBV29-1

CDR3 protein: CASGGLAGGSSYEQYF
CDR3 DNA: TGCGCCAGCGGGGGCCTAGCGGGAGGGTCCTCCTACGAGCAGTACTTC
D gene: TRBD2
clone size: .
J gene: TRBJ2-7
V gene: TRBV5-1

CDR3 protein: CAAEHSRGDEQFF
CDR3 DNA: TGTGCCGCGGAGCACTCTCGGGGGGATGAGCAGTTCTTC
D gene: TRBD2
clone size: once
J gene: TRBJ2-1
V gene: TRBV24-1

CDR3 protein: CASSYLSGGNGEQFF
CDR3 DNA: TGTGCCAGCAGTTACCTTAGCGGGGGGAATGGCGAGCAGTTCTTC
D gene: TRBD2
clone size: many
J gene: TRBJ2-1
V gene: TRBV6-2/TRBV6-3

CDR3 protein: CASRERKSRYYNEQFF
CDR3 DNA: TGTGCCAGCAGGGAGAGAAAGTCGCGATACTACAATGAGCAGTTCTTC
D gene: .
clone size: .
J gene: TRBJ2-1
V gene: TRBV6-1

CDR3 protein: CASSQDLAGGDEQFF
CDR3 DNA: TGCGCCAGCAGCCAAGACCTAGCGGGGGGGGATGAGCAGTTCTTC
D gene: TRBD2
clone size: .
J gene: TRBJ2-1
V gene: TRBV4-1

CDR3 protein: CASSEGEEETQYF
CDR3 DNA: TGTGCCAGCAGCGAAGGCGAAGAAGAGACCCAGTACTTC
D gene: .
clone size: .
J gene: TRBJ2-5
V gene: TRBV3-1

CDR3 protein: CASRGGLAGAAETQYF
CDR3 DNA: TGTGCCAGCAGGGGGGGACTAGCGGGGGCGGCGGAGACCCAGTACTTC
D gene: TRBD2
clone size: few
J gene: TRBJ2-5
V gene: TRBV12-3/TRBV12-4

CDR3 protein: CASSLKRGGPLHF
CDR3 DNA: TGTGCCAGCAGCCTCAAACGAGGTGGGCCCCTCCACTTT
D gene: .
clone size: few
J gene: TRBJ1-6
V gene: TRBV4-2

CDR3 protein: CASSLGGWEEKLLF
CDR3 DNA: TGTGCCAGCAGCTTAGGGGGTTGGGAGGAAAAACTGCTTTTT
D gene: .
clone size: .
J gene: TRBJ1-4
V gene: TRBV7-2

CDR3 protein: CASSPPGTTEQYF
CDR3 DNA: TGTGCCAGCAGCCCACCCGGGACCACCGAGCAGTACTTC
D gene: .
clone size: few
J gene: TRBJ2-7
V gene: TRBV7-9

CDR3 protein: CSAGLAGGQGDIQYF
CDR3 DNA: TGCAGTGCCGGACTAGCGGGGGGGCAAGGTGACATTCAGTACTTC
D gene: TRBD2
clone size: few
J gene: TRBJ2-4
V gene: TRBV20-1

CDR3 protein: CSARMGSGGSYEQYF
CDR3 DNA: TGCAGTGCTAGAATGGGAAGCGGGGGCTCCTACGAGCAGTACTTC
D gene: TRBD2
clone size: few
J gene: TRBJ2-7
V gene: TRBV20-1

CDR3 protein: CSVVVPSAYEQYF
CDR3 DNA: TGCAGCGTTGTGGTCCCTTCCGCCTACGAGCAGTACTTC
D gene: .
clone size: .
J gene: TRBJ2-7
V gene: TRBV29-1

CDR3 protein: CASSVGYRDYHNEQFF
CDR3 DNA: TGTGCCAGCAGCGTAGGGTACAGAGATTATCACAATGAGCAGTTCTTC
D gene: .
clone size: .
J gene: TRBJ2-1
V gene: TRBV7-8

CDR3 protein: CASSLSGREDEQFF
CDR3 DNA: TGTGCCAGCAGCTTGAGCGGGAGAGAGGATGAGCAGTTCTTC
D gene: TRBD2
clone size: few
J gene: TRBJ2-1
V gene: TRBV7-2

CDR3 protein: CASSVSGGASYEQYF
CDR3 DNA: TGTGCCAGCAGCGTGAGCGGGGGGGCTTCCTACGAGCAGTACTTC
D gene: TRBD2
clone size: few
J gene: TRBJ2-7
V gene: TRBV9

CDR3 protein: CASSPWTSGGAREQFF
CDR3 DNA: TGTGCCAGCAGCCCCTGGACTAGCGGGGGGGCTCGAGAGCAGTTCTTC
D gene: TRBD2
clone size: few
J gene: TRBJ2-1
V gene: TRBV9

CDR3 protein: CASSLTSPTEAFF
CDR3 DNA: TGTGCCAGCAGTTTAACCTCCCCCACTGAAGCTTTCTTT
D gene: .
clone size: .
J gene: TRBJ1-1
V gene: TRBV28

CDR3 protein: CASRLAGGGNEQYF
CDR3 DNA: TGTGCCAGCAGGCTGGCAGGGGGAGGAAACGAGCAGTACTTC
D gene: .
clone size: few
J gene: TRBJ2-7
V gene: TRBV6-1

CDR3 protein: CSVESDKVPTGELFF
CDR3 DNA: TGCAGCGTTGAATCGGATAAAGTCCCAACCGGGGAGCTGTTTTTT
D gene: .
clone size: .
J gene: TRBJ2-2
V gene: TRBV29-1

CDR3 protein: CASSQDESYEQYF
CDR3 DNA: TGCGCCAGCAGCCAAGATGAGTCCTACGAGCAGTACTTC
D gene: .
clone size: few
J gene: TRBJ2-7
V gene: TRBV4-1

CDR3 protein: CASRGGLIDEQFF
CDR3 DNA: TGTGCCAGCCGGGGGGGCCTAATCGATGAGCAGTTCTTC
D gene: TRBD2
clone size: few
J gene: TRBJ2-1
V gene: TRBV2